Following are 10 T cell receptor beta chains from one sample sequenced in a study of CD4 T cells in relation to SARS-CoV-2 and coronaviruses. Before the COVID-19 pandemic, during about 2011-2019, CD4+ T cells were taken from unexposed donors. Isolation of CD4+ T cells took place after nine to ten days in culture. The protocol was immunoSEQ multiplex PCR, while the TCRdb copy is restricted to in-frame clones and leaves out a portion. In the table there are 20,000 to 25,000 clones, about four fifths of which are singletons. Their recognized antigens are unknown. Material for sequencing was CD4+ T cells from PBMCs, cultured in vitro. All receptors derive from a human donor in good health.

The V and J genes are TRBV5-1 and TRBJ2-7; 11 bases line up with TRBD1. This CDR3 region has 15 residues. Germline lookup yields CDR1 SGHRS and CDR2 YFSETQ. J lost 5 bases, V lost 1 base, and 5 bases had no gene match. The CDR3 DNA reads TGCGCCAGCAGCTTGTTAGGACAGGGGGCCGACGAGCAGTACTTC. This encodes CASSLLGQGADEQYF.

This clone was observed a few times. The chain combines TRBV29-1 with TRBJ1-2; TRBD1 matches at 7 bases. Germline CDR1 is SQVTM and CDR2 is ANQGSEA. The CDR3 length is 12 residues. J was trimmed by 5 bases and V by 4 bases; bases with no gene match: 4. The CDR3 DNA reads TGCAGCGTTGGGGCAGGGGGTTATGGCTACACCTTC. The encoded protein is CSVGAGGYGYTF.

The CDR3, as DNA: TGTGCCAGCAGGGTATGGTGGGGGATAGGAGAGACCCAGTACTTC. It is translated as CASRVWWGIGETQYF. The chain has TRBV9 and TRBJ2-5; D tentatively reads TRBD1 or TRBD2 (5 bases each). Trimming cost V 5 bases and J 4 bases, with 18 bases left between them. Per germline, CDR1 SGDLS and CDR2 YYNGEE. The CDR3 has 15 residues.

V gene TRBV3-1 (or the pseudogene TRBV3-2) combines with J gene TRBJ2-7; D might be TRBD1 or TRBD2, each matching 5 bases. With 2 bases removed from V and 6 bases from J, the gap between germline ends came to 11 bases. CDR3 length equals 13 residues. From germline, CDR1 is LGHDT and CDR2 YNNKEL (reference sequence). CDR3 nucleotide sequence: TGTGCCAGCAGCCAACAGGGAGCCGGCGAGCAGTACTTC. This gives the protein CASSQQGAGEQYF.

The gene calls are TRBV7-2 and TRBJ1-4; 9 bases fit TRBD1. Germline V gene lookup returns CDR1 SGHTA and CDR2 FQGNSA. There are 14 residues in the CDR3. V shed 5 bases, J shed 7 bases, and the junction held 5 bases outside the gene matches. CDR3: CASSRDRGGEKLFF. CDR3 nucleotide sequence: TGTGCCAGCAGCCGCGACAGGGGGGGTGAAAAACTGTTTTTT.

In DNA form, the CDR3 reads TGCAGCGTTGGGGGGGCAACTAATGAAAAACTGTTTTTT. This gives the protein CSVGGATNEKLFF. This chain uses TRBV29-1 with TRBJ1-4, with D perhaps matching TRBD1 (5 bases). Between the trimmed V and J ends, which lost 4 bases and 0 bases, there was a span of 6 bases. The CDR3 runs to 13 residues. CDR1 is SQVTM and CDR2 is ANQGSEA in the germline V gene.

The V gene is TRBV6-2 or TRBV6-3, the J gene TRBJ2-7; weak D call: TRBD2 (5 bases). The CDR3 totals 12 residues. V lost 6 bases to trimming and J lost 2 bases, with 8 bases between them. Germline CDR1 MNHEY, CDR2 SVGEGT. The CDR3 coding sequence is TGTGCCAGCAGCGGGGAGACCTACGAGCAGTACTTC. Protein product: CASSGETYEQYF.

A word on this clone: The junction and the germline gene differ at one end; a read error may be behind it. The rearrangement joins TRBV6-1 to TRBJ1-3; no firm D call. Germline V gene sequence: CDR1 MNHNS, CDR2 SASEGT. CDR3 length equals 15 residues. The CDR3 DNA reads as TGTGCCAGCAGGGAAGCGAGTCTCTCTGGAAACACCATATATTTT. Translating gives CASREASLSGNTIYF.

This clone occurred a few times. This chain uses TRBV12-5 with TRBJ1-6, with D possibly TRBD1 on 5 matching bases. V was pared by 6 bases and J by 8 bases, with 23 bases between. Per the germline V gene, CDR1 is LGHNT and CDR2 is FRNRAP. This CDR3 is built from 17 residues. CDR3 sequence reads: CASGGDSIRARYSPLHF. CDR3 in DNA: TGTGCTAGTGGGGGGGACTCCATCCGGGCCCGCTATTCACCCCTCCACTTT.

This chain joins TRBV2 and TRBJ1-1, with a tentative D call TRBD1 (6 bases). The V end lost 5 bases, the J end lost 0 bases, and 10 bases lay between the germline ends. The CDR3 runs to 14 residues. Germline-derived CDR1 and CDR2 are SNHLY and FYNNEI. The CDR3 protein is CASSWGQMNTEAFF. The CDR3 nucleotides read TGTGCCAGCAGTTGGGGACAAATGAACACTGAAGCTTTCTTT.